The rows below give T cell receptor beta chains drawn from one sample of a study of OX40 agonist ivuxolimab in advanced cancers. Data came from immunoSEQ multiplex PCR; TCRdb stores just in-frame clones and leaves some out. The repertoire holds 40,000 to 45,000 clones, with about 91% as singletons. The material was CD4+ or CD8+ T cells sorted from blood, obtained in a trial of the OX40 agonist ivuxolimab. The source is an adult with an advanced solid tumor such as melanoma, head and neck, liver or kidney cancer. Each CDR3 is given with its conserved first and last residue. D genes are given only for firm matches. Size is omitted from some rows. Given values are once, few, many or a class for expanded clones.

size	J	D	V	length	DNA	CDR3
-	TRBJ2-1	-	TRBV7-9	12	TGTGCCAGCAGCTTAGGCATCAATGAGCAGTTCTTC	CASSLGINEQFF
-	TRBJ2-1	TRBD2	TRBV15	15	TGTGCCACCAGCAGAGTTGCGACTAGCGGCAATGAGCAGTTCTTC	CATSRVATSGNEQFF
-	TRBJ1-1	-	TRBV5-4	14	TGTGCCAGCAGCTTTAGGGGGGCGCACACTGAAGCTTTCTTT	CASSFRGAHTEAFF
-	TRBJ2-3	-	TRBV4-2	14	TGTGCCAGCAGTGAGGGTAGCCCCCCAGATACGCAGTATTTT	CASSEGSPPDTQYF
-	TRBJ2-7	TRBD2	TRBV6-5	15	TGTGCCAGCAGTTACTCTGGGCGGGAGTTCTACGAGCAGTACTTC	CASSYSGREFYEQYF
-	TRBJ1-1	TRBD1	TRBV27	13	TGTGCCAGCAGTTTGACAGGGGGCACTGAAGCTTTCTTT	CASSLTGGTEAFF
-	TRBJ1-1	-	TRBV7-9	13	TGTGCCAGCGACCGGGGGGAGGAAACTGAAGCTTTCTTT	CASDRGEETEAFF
-	TRBJ2-1	-	TRBV6-1	14	TGTGCCAGCACTGGGGAGGGGGCGCAGAATGAGCAGTTCTTC	CASTGEGAQNEQFF
-	TRBJ2-2	-	TRBV7-9	15	TGTGCCAGCAGCCGCGGCGGGACGAACACCGGGGAGCTGTTTTTT	CASSRGGTNTGELFF
once	TRBJ2-1	-	TRBV10-2	13	-	CASSTSGSNEQFF
-	TRBJ2-1	TRBD2	TRBV9	15	TGTGCCAGCAGCCCCTGGGCGGGAGGGTACAATGAGCAGTTCTTC	CASSPWAGGYNEQFF
-	TRBJ1-2	-	TRBV6-6	12	TGTGCCAGCAGTTATGGGGTGGAGGGCTACACCTTC	CASSYGVEGYTF
-	TRBJ1-1	-	TRBV7-9	13	TGTGCCAGCAGCCCCAGTTCCAGCCCTGAAGCTTTCTTT	CASSPSSSPEAFF
-	TRBJ2-2	-	TRBV27	15	TGTGCCAGCAGTTTAGCTGGGTCGAACACCGGGGAGCTGTTTTTT	CASSLAGSNTGELFF
-	TRBJ2-1	TRBD2	TRBV4-3	18	TGCGCCAGCAGCCAAGTACTAGCGGGAAGCCGCTCCTACAATGAGCAGTTCTTC	CASSQVLAGSRSYNEQFF
-	TRBJ2-1	-	TRBV29-1	12	TGCAGCGTTGAAGTAGGAGTACCTGAGCAGTTCTTC	CSVEVGVPEQFF
-	TRBJ1-2	-	TRBV9	15	TGTGCCAGCAGCGTAGCTAGGGACTCTAACTATGGCTACACCTTC	CASSVARDSNYGYTF
-	TRBJ1-5	-	TRBV6-5	15	TGTGCCAGCAGTTACTCGGAGACAGGTGGGACGCCCCAGCATTTT	CASSYSETGGTPQHF
-	TRBJ1-2	TRBD1	TRBV29-1	16	TGCAGCGTTGAAGATGACAGGGGCTTAGCTAACTATGGCTACACCTTC	CSVEDDRGLANYGYTF
-	TRBJ2-1	-	TRBV27	17	TGTGCCAGCAGTTTACGACAGACGGCGAGCTCCTACAATGAGCAGTTCTTC	CASSLRQTASSYNEQFF
-	TRBJ2-2	-	TRBV10-2	15	TGCGCCAGCAGTGAGGTGGGGCTCAACACCGGGGAGCTGTTTTTT	CASSEVGLNTGELFF
few	TRBJ1-1	TRBD1	TRBV2	10	TGTGCCAACGGGGACAGCGAAGCTTTCTTT	CANGDSEAFF
-	TRBJ2-1	-	TRBV4-2	14	TGTGCCAGCAGCGGGCAGCGTCAGGGCAATGAGCAGTTCTTC	CASSGQRQGNEQFF
-	TRBJ2-5	-	TRBV7-9	14	TGTGCCAGCAGCACCTCTGGTCGGGGAGAGACCCAGTACTTC	CASSTSGRGETQYF
-	TRBJ2-1	TRBD2	TRBV5-1	15	TGCGCCAGCAGCTTGGCACTAGCGGGAATCAATGAGCAGTTCTTC	CASSLALAGINEQFF
-	TRBJ1-1	-	TRBV4-3	13	TGCGCCAGCAGCCCCACAGGGAGGACTGAAGCTTTCTTT	CASSPTGRTEAFF
-	TRBJ2-7	-	TRBV4-1	15	TGCGCCAGCAGCCAACTCTGGGGGAGGGGGGACGAGCAGTACTTC	CASSQLWGRGDEQYF
-	TRBJ2-2	TRBD2	TRBV5-8	16	TGTGCCAGCAGCTTGAGAGCGGGAGAAACCTCTGGGGAGCTGTTTTTT	CASSLRAGETSGELFF
-	TRBJ2-7	-	TRBV10-3	14	TGTGCCAACTTCAGTGACGGGAGAATCTACGAGCAGTACTTC	CANFSDGRIYEQYF
-	TRBJ2-2	TRBD1	TRBV29-1	13	TGCAGCGTCGGGACAGAGAACACCGGGGAGCTGTTTTTT	CSVGTENTGELFF
once	TRBJ1-5	-	TRBV6-5	15	TGTGCCAGCCTATGGACAGCCGATAGCAATCAGCCCCAGCATTTT	CASLWTADSNQPQHF
-	TRBJ2-3	-	TRBV27	15	TGTGCCAGCAGTTTACAGAGGCATACCTTCTATACGCAGTATTTT	CASSLQRHTFYTQYF
few	TRBJ2-3	TRBD2	TRBV6-6	16	TGTGCCAGCAGTTACTCCACTAGCGGGGCTTGGGATACGCAGTATTTT	CASSYSTSGAWDTQYF
-	TRBJ2-1	TRBD2	TRBV6-5	14	TGTGCCAGTGGACTAGCGGGACCCTACAATGAGCAGTTCTTC	CASGLAGPYNEQFF
-	TRBJ2-3	-	TRBV2	17	TGTGCCAGCAGGGGACCCCTACAAGACAGAATCACAGATACGCAGTATTTT	CASRGPLQDRITDTQYF
-	TRBJ1-3	-	TRBV9	15	TGTGCCAGCAGCGAGGGGGGAGCGGCTGGAAACACCATATATTTT	CASSEGGAAGNTIYF
-	TRBJ2-1	-	TRBV7-8	17	TGTGCCAGCAGCTTAGAATTCGGGAAGGTCAAGGGCAATGAGCAGTTCTTC	CASSLEFGKVKGNEQFF
-	TRBJ1-5	-	TRBV7-6	17	TGTGCCAGCAGTTCTAACACAGGGCCCGTGAGCAATCAGCCCCAGCATTTT	CASSSNTGPVSNQPQHF
-	TRBJ1-1	-	TRBV9	16	TGTGCCAGCAGCGAGACCCGGCATAGGGGTAACACTGAAGCTTTCTTT	CASSETRHRGNTEAFF
-	TRBJ1-1	-	TRBV5-5	13	TGTGCCAGCAGCGGGGGTCTAAACACTGAAGCTTTCTTT	CASSGGLNTEAFF